The T cell receptor (beta chain) described here comes from a study of shared clonotypes between healthy human individuals. As regards this clone: Antigen specificity is unknown.

This CDR3 is 16 amino acids long. The germline V gene encodes CDR1 SGDLS and CDR2 YYNGEE. Trimming shortened V by 0 bases and J by 2 bases, and 12 bases separated the two germline ends. Study-level results: Blood alone was sampled, and tissue repertoires likely differ.

Memory CD4+ cells were the fraction left after CD45RA+ naive selection. TCRdb's copy holds only in-frame clones and misses some; the assay was immunoSEQ multiplex PCR. Altogether about 1.5 million clones are present, roughly 96% being singletons, with the ten largest covering roughly 1.1%. This chain links TRBV9 with TRBJ2-1, with D hard to call. The specimen sequenced was naive CD4+ T cells sorted from blood. This sample's subset: CD45RA+ positively selected. This sequence was found in a man aged 25 to 40 in good health. The chain's CDR3 is CASSVGGNPPYNEQFF. CDR3 nucleotides: TGTGCCAGCAGCGTAGGGGGTAACCCCCCCTACAATGAGCAGTTCTTC.